Listed here are 23 T cell receptor beta chains from one sample, sequenced in a study of beta chain features in type 1 diabetes. Expressed TCRB transcripts were sequenced because the entire RNA isolate underwent reverse transcription. Using immunoSEQ multiplex PCR, the repertoire was profiled, and TCRdb retains in-frame clones only, with some absent. The sample holds hundreds of thousands of clones, 14% seen once. The sample taken for sequencing was central memory CD4+ T cells from blood. These receptors originate from a man aged 25-45 years in good health.

This clone has only a few counts. The V and J genes are TRBV29-1 and TRBJ2-3; 8 bases match TRBD1. Per germline, CDR1 SQVTM and CDR2 ANQGSEA. The CDR3 runs to 15 residues. The junction had 16 bases not matched to a gene; V was cut back by 5 bases and J by 9 bases. The CDR3 DNA reads TGCAGCGTTCAAGGACAGGGAAAACGGAGGGGAACGCAGTATTTT. It translates to CSVQGQGKRRGTQYF.

The genes are TRBV6-1 and TRBJ2-4; 10 bases map to TRBD1. J was trimmed by 9 bases and V by 4 bases; bases with no gene match: 12. From germline, CDR1 is MNHNS and CDR2 SASEGT. The CDR3 is 16 residues long. The CDR3 DNA is TGTGCCAGCAGTGCCCGGGCCGACAGGGGGCTTAGCATTCAGTACTTC. Translated, it gives CASSARADRGLSIQYF.

The chain joins TRBV4-3 to TRBJ2-2; D is uncertain. Trimming shortened V by 0 bases and J by 4 bases, and 21 bases separated the two germline ends. CDR3 length equals 19 residues. Germline-derived CDR1 and CDR2 are LGHNA and YSLEER. The CDR3 DNA sequence: TGCGCCAGCAGCCAAGATTTGCCGGGTTCTCTAACCCCCACCGGGGAGCTGTTTTTT. Translating it yields CASSQDLPGSLTPTGELFF.

The J gene is TRBJ1-1, the V gene TRBV7-9, with D unclear. Germline CDR1 SEHNR, CDR2 FQNEAQ (reference sequence). This CDR3 comprises 15 residues. The germline V and J ends were trimmed by 3 bases and 1 base, with 12 bases remaining between them. CDR3 amino acids: CASSLGQAWNTEAFF. CDR3 DNA sequence: TGTGCCAGCAGCTTGGGCCAGGCGTGGAACACTGAAGCTTTCTTT.

This clone was observed a handful of times. The genes are TRBV7-6 and TRBJ1-2; D not resolved. The CDR3 spans 13 residues. The germline gives CDR1 SGHVS, CDR2 FNYEAQ. Trimming left V 5 bases short and J 3 bases short, with 10 bases between. The CDR3 loop is CASSPTLDYGYTF. For the CDR3, the DNA is TGTGCCAGCAGCCCTACCCTGGACTATGGCTACACCTTC. Drawing the rest from reference TRBV7-6 and TRBJ1-2, the complete variable domain is GAGVSQSPRYKVTKRGQDVALRCDPISGHVSLYWYRQALGQGPEFLTYFNYEAQQDKSGLPNDRFSAERPEGSISTLTIQRTEQRDSAMYRCASSPTLDYGYTFGSGTRLTVV.

This clone has only a few counts. V usage is TRBV18 and J usage is TRBJ1-1; D is possibly TRBD1 (6 bases). The CDR3 spans 14 residues. Germline V lookup: CDR1 KGHSH, CDR2 LQKENI. V was shortened by 2 bases and J by 5 bases, with 12 bases between the two germline ends. The DNA of the CDR3 is TGTGCCAGCTCACCATCCCGACAGGAAACTGAAGCTTTCTTT. Its translation: CASSPSRQETEAFF. The full variable domain, completed using reference TRBV18 and TRBJ1-1, is NAGVMQNPRHLVRRRGQEARLRCSPMKGHSHVYWYRQLPEEGLKFMVYLQKENIIDESGMPKERFSAEFPKEGPSILRIQQVVRGDSAAYFCASSPSRQETEAFFGQGTRLTVV.

This chain connects TRBV30 to TRBJ2-3, with 7 nucleotides matching TRBD2. Germline V gene lookup returns CDR1 GTSNPN and CDR2 SVGIG (reference sequence). This CDR3 has 15 amino acids. V was pared by 2 bases and J by 4 bases, with 9 bases of the junction left unmatched. CDR3 amino acids: CAWSRKGRGADTQYF. CDR3 in DNA: TGTGCCTGGAGTCGTAAGGGGAGGGGTGCAGATACGCAGTATTTT.

This rearrangement joins TRBV7-7 to TRBJ2-5; D might be TRBD2 (7 bases). The germline V gene has CDR1 SSHAT and CDR2 FNYEAQ (reference sequence). The CDR3 is 16 amino acids. Trimming shortened V by 5 bases and J by 2 bases, and 18 bases separated the two germline ends. CDR3 nucleotides: TGTGCCAGCAGCGCTGGGGTGCGGGGGCGACAAGAGACCCAGTACTTC. Translated, it gives CASSAGVRGRQETQYF. Using reference TRBV7-7 and TRBJ2-5 for the parts outside the CDR3, the full variable domain is GAGVSQSPRYKVTKRGQDVTLRCDPISSHATLYWYQQALGQGPEFLTYFNYEAQPDKSGLPSDRFSAERPEGSISTLTIQRTEQRDSAMYRCASSAGVRGRQETQYFGPGTRLLVL.

This rearrangement joins TRBV6-6 to TRBJ2-1; 13 bases fit TRBD2. This CDR3 has 15 residues. V was pared by 5 bases and J by 10 bases, with 8 bases of the junction left unmatched. The germline V gene encodes CDR1 MNHNY and CDR2 SVGAGI (reference sequence). This CDR3 reads CASSEGLAGSHEQFF. The CDR3 coding sequence is TGTGCCAGCAGTGAGGGACTAGCGGGATCCCACGAGCAGTTCTTC.

The V gene is TRBV30, the J gene TRBJ1-5, with D perhaps matching TRBD1 (6 bases). This CDR3 is built from 16 residues. Germline V gives CDR1 GTSNPN, CDR2 SVGIG (reference sequence). Trimming stripped 4 bases from V and 1 base from J, with 17 bases between. The CDR3 here is CAWICRTDISNQPQHF. The CDR3 coding sequence is TGTGCCTGGATCTGTAGGACAGACATAAGCAATCAGCCCCAGCATTTT.

This clone was found a few times. V gene TRBV11-2 combines with J gene TRBJ2-7, with a tentative D call TRBD1 (6 bases). Germline CDR1 is SGHAT and CDR2 is FQNNGV. V was pared by 2 bases and J by 4 bases, with 12 bases between. The CDR3 covers 14 residues. This chain's CDR3 is CASSLFSQGYEQYV. DNA of the CDR3: TGTGCCAGCAGCTTATTCAGTCAGGGGTACGAGCAGTACGTC.

This rearrangement joins TRBV4-2 to TRBJ1-1, with 9 positions matching TRBD1. The CDR3 loop spans 17 amino acids. Germline V gene lookup returns CDR1 LGHNA and CDR2 YNFKEQ. V lost 4 bases to trimming and J lost 1 base; unmatched junction nucleotides: 10. The CDR3 DNA is TGTGCCAGCAGCCCCCCCGGACAGGGGTTAGCGAACACTGAAGCTTTCTTT. Translated: CASSPPGQGLANTEAFF.

This clone has only a few counts. The V and J genes are TRBV15 and TRBJ1-3, with D possibly matching TRBD1 (5 bases). With 1 base removed from V and 2 bases from J, the gap between germline ends came to 12 bases. The CDR3 consists of 16 residues. In germline, CDR1 is LNHNV, CDR2 YYDKDF (reference sequence). The CDR3 here is CATSRGGQGTGNTIYF. CDR3 bases: TGTGCCACCAGCAGAGGCGGGCAGGGCACTGGAAACACCATATATTTT.

This clone was seen a few times. V gene TRBV6-5 combines with J gene TRBJ1-2; D ambiguous. In germline, CDR1 is MNHEY, CDR2 SVGAGI. The CDR3 sequence is 11 residues long. The ends were cut back, 6 bases at V and 4 bases at J, with 6 bases in the middle. The CDR3 loop reads CASRSIYGYTF. Here the CDR3 DNA reads TGTGCCAGCAGGAGTATCTATGGCTACACCTTC.

This clone was observed a few times. V is TRBV5-8 and J is TRBJ1-5; the match to TRBD1 covers 8 bases. CDR3 length: 15 amino acids. The V segment lost 4 bases and the J segment 5 bases; nucleotides outside the gene matches: 8. CDR1 is SGHTS, CDR2 YDEGEE, per germline. The DNA of the CDR3 is TGTGCCAGCAGCCTCTTCCAGGGGGCCGATCAGCCCCAGCATTTT. Protein product: CASSLFQGADQPQHF.

This clone has a handful of counts. This chain uses TRBV2 with TRBJ2-2, with D perhaps being TRBD1 or TRBD2 (6 bases each). The CDR3 covers 15 residues. V lost 6 bases to trimming and J lost 2 bases, with 13 bases between them. CDR1 is SNHLY, CDR2 FYNNEI, per germline. The CDR3 DNA is TGTGCCAGCAGGGGCCTGGGGGGCAACACCGGGGAGCTGTTTTTT. Translating gives CASRGLGGNTGELFF.

This clone has a handful of counts. This chain's CDR3 is CATSRDGDEQFF. CDR3 DNA: TGTGCCACCAGCAGAGACGGAGATGAGCAGTTCTTC. V and J are TRBV15 and TRBJ2-1; D is undetermined. The ends were cut back, 0 bases at V and 8 bases at J, with 5 bases in the middle. The germline gives CDR1 LNHNV, CDR2 YYDKDF (reference sequence). This CDR3 has 12 residues.

The table lists this clone with a few counts. V usage is TRBV19 and J usage is TRBJ2-2; D call uncertain. The germline CDR1 and CDR2 sequences are LNHDA and SQIVND (reference sequence). With 1 base removed from V and 4 bases from J, the gap between germline ends came to 10 bases. The CDR3 covers 15 residues. In DNA form, the CDR3 reads TGTGCCAGTAGTATAGGGCGGCGGCGCACCGGGGAGCTGTTTTTT. It codes for CASSIGRRRTGELFF. Full variable domain (outside the CDR3, taken from reference TRBV19 and TRBJ2-2): DGGITQSPKYLFRKEGQNVTLSCEQNLNHDAMYWYRQDPGQGLRLIYYSQIVNDFQKGDIAEGYSVSREKKESFPLTVTSAQKNPTAFYLCASSIGRRRTGELFFGEGSRLTVL.

The rearrangement uses TRBV20-1 and TRBJ2-1; D not resolved. Germline CDR1 is DFQATT and CDR2 is SNEGSKA (reference sequence). V was shortened by 6 bases and J by 4 bases, with 7 bases between the two germline ends. The CDR3 covers 11 residues. This CDR3 reads CSASEYNEQFF. The CDR3 nucleotides are TGCAGTGCCTCGGAGTACAATGAGCAGTTCTTC.

This clone was counted only a few times. The chain uses TRBV10-2 and TRBJ1-3; 7 bases align to TRBD1. Losses at the gene ends were 2 bases for V and 2 bases for J; bases not matched to a gene: 0. The CDR3 sequence is 14 residues long. Germline loops: CDR1 WSHSY, CDR2 SAAADI. For the CDR3, the DNA is TGCGCCAGCAGTGAGCAGGGGGCTGGAAACACCATATATTTT. This codes for CASSEQGAGNTIYF.

The chain recombines TRBV2 with TRBJ2-7; D is perhaps TRBD2 (6 bases). V lost 0 bases, J lost 7 bases, and 10 bases lay in between. Germline V gives CDR1 SNHLY, CDR2 FYNNEI. The CDR3 contains 13 residues. DNA of the CDR3: TGTGCCAGCAGTGAAGCGGAGGGCTGGGAGCAGTACTTC. Residues: CASSEAEGWEQYF. Together with reference TRBV2 and TRBJ2-7, the CDR3 gives the full variable domain: EPEVTQTPSHQVTQMGQEVILRCVPISNHLYFYWYRQILGQKVEFLVSFYNNEISEKSEIFDDQFSVERPDGSNFTLKIRSTKLEDSAMYFCASSEAEGWEQYFGPGTRLTVT.

This clone was observed a few times. At one end, the junction sequence differs from germline, possibly due to a read error. The genes are TRBV3-1 (or the pseudogene TRBV3-2) and TRBJ2-5, with D perhaps being TRBD1 or TRBD2 (5 bases each). This CDR3 spans 9 amino acids. Per the germline V gene, CDR1 is LGHDT and CDR2 is YNNKEL (reference sequence). The CDR3 sequence: CASGDAPDF. CDR3 in DNA: TGTGCCAGCGGGGACGCTCCGGACTTC.

Regarding this clone: Distinct nucleotide sequences in the sample also encode this CDR3. The chain is built from TRBV6-1 and TRBJ1-2, with 8 bases identical to TRBD1. The CDR3 sequence is 13 residues long. The V gene end was trimmed by 4 bases and the J gene end by 4 bases; junction bases not matched to a gene: 2. Germline V lookup: CDR1 MNHNS, CDR2 SASEGT. DNA for the CDR3: TGTGCCAGCAGTGTCACAGGGGGCTATGGCTACACCTTC. This codes for CASSVTGGYGYTF.